The T cell receptor (beta chain) under discussion was sequenced for a study of blood T cell repertoires in COVID-19 (dated by TCRdb to 2018 to 2021). Regarding the complete study: Collaborator samples came from the United States, Italy and Spain and covered acute and convalescent phases of COVID-19. The repertoires were released in a freely available public database meant as a resource for research on the immune response to SARS-CoV-2. Deeply sampled blood TCRbeta repertoires from subjects exposed to, actively infected with, or recovered from COVID-19 were included in the dataset. The material from the prospective study consisted of cDNA or gDNA derived from T cells, B-cell-depleted T cells, or PBMCs. Where available, HLA class I and class II types were obtained from metadata supplied by the sample provider rather than from assay-based typing. Sample metadata almost always included a de-identified subject ID, COVID-19 status, age in years and sex. Samples came from the ongoing ImmuneRACE study (first 160 participants) plus 1,254 subjects from 6 global collaborators.

Whole blood was collected in K2EDTA tubes by collaborating institutions according to the institutions' own protocols. For TCRbeta analysis, collaborators shipped samples in one of three forms: frozen whole blood, isolated PBMCs, or DNA extracted from either of those sample types. What the study reported, not specific to this receptor: The amount of clinical and demographic metadata varied by source and participant and was provided uncurated.

TCRbeta CDR3 regions were amplified from genomic DNA by means of the immunoSEQ Assay, a bias-controlled multiplex PCR. On the study's bioinformatics: The number of nucleated cells in each sample was estimated by amplification of reference gene primers within the assay. To quantify the absolute abundance of each unique TCRbeta CDR3 rearrangement, sequence reads were collapsed and filtered. For each sample, productive Simpson clonality was calculated by taking the square root of Simpson's diversity index across productive rearrangements. Held by TCRdb, this immuneACCESS table contains in-frame sequences only and omits some clones. Under half of the omission traces to an unresolved V gene where checked; the cause of the rest is unknown. V and J calls and clone size are given by that table; D and trimming were obtained from the DNA. Here the sample has just over 50,000 clones; more than 75% occur a single time. Together, the top ten hold roughly 15% of the sample.

For this clone: The antigen it recognizes is unknown. Qualities for individual bases were not recorded, and no much larger clone is one base off.

The cysteine opens and the phenylalanine closes a CDR3 of 15 amino acids. Here the CDR3 DNA is all that survives: 45 bases in frame from base 1. From a lookup of the germline V gene, CDR1 and CDR2 are MGHRA and YSYEKL. Trimming takes 7 bases off V and 6 bases off J; junction bases not matched to a gene: 11. Sequenced: peripheral blood. The chain was built from TRBV4-1 and TRBJ2-1; 8 central nucleotides agree with TRBD2. The TCR was taken from a human donor with active COVID-19. The donor label of this sample is uncertain. The DNA is TGCGCCAGCACCACGGGGGGGGGAGAAGGCAATGAGCAGTTCTTC. Its product reads: CASTTGGGEGNEQFF.